This T cell receptor beta chain was retrieved from a study of blood T cell repertoires in COVID-19. Study context: Sites in the United States, Italy and Spain provided acute and convalescent COVID-19 samples. PBMCs, B-cell-depleted T cells, or T cells provided the cDNA or gDNA that made up the material.

Assignment of participants to cohorts was predicated upon participant-reported clinical history. Germline CDR1 SGDLS, CDR2 YYNGEE. V lost 3 bases and J 3 bases, leaving 16 bases between the germline ends. The CDR3 consists of 15 residues. Authors' processing steps: Estimated nucleated cell counts came from reference gene primer amplification. Repertoires were generated with immunoSEQ multiplex PCR, while TCRdb's copy carries only in-frame clones and drops some. Clone size and V and J calls were adopted from that table, with D and trimming inferred from the DNA. In the table there are around 230,000 clones, around 87% of which are singletons.

The specimen sequenced was PBMCs or T cells enriched from blood (not recorded which). V gene TRBV9 combines with J gene TRBJ2-7; D gene ambiguous. The TCR was taken from a woman aged 35 to 49 with acute COVID-19. The CDR3 DNA sequence: TGTGCCAGCAGCGAGACCACACAGAGAGACTACGAGCAGTACTTC. It encodes CASSETTQRDYEQYF.